The entry below gives a single T cell receptor (beta chain) sequence along with its context. Its antigen is as yet unknown. These data originate in a study of T cells in Graves' hyperthyroidism and ophthalmopathy. Study observations and caveats: A median approximately 6.8 months before onset, the model predicted ophthalmopathy.

The CDR3 contains 14 residues. After removal of 5 bases from V and 3 bases from J, the junction contained 4 bases not matched to a gene. The germline CDR1 and CDR2 sequences are SGDLS and YYNGEE. The source material, RNA transcripts, was used to amplify TCR beta CDR3 regions. HTBI primers were the set used in a first-round RT-PCR of the TCR CDR3. TCRdb fed the multiplex PCR reads into MiXCR, producing one record per CDR3 protein. The data contain around 660,000 distinct CDR3 sequences, over 40% of them seen just once; the ten biggest clones take up under 8.5%. Exclusion followed for patients with uncontrolled infection, other autoimmune disease, pregnancy or lactation.

The sample was peripheral blood or thyroid tissue (not recorded which). The origin of this receptor is an adult man with Graves' disease, either hyperthyroidism or ophthalmopathy (not recorded which). V and J are TRBV9 and TRBJ1-2; 10 bases match TRBD1. The CDR3 coding sequence is TGTGCCAGCAGACGACAGGGGGCCCACTATGGCTACACCTTC. Its protein product is CASRRQGAHYGYTF.